This T cell receptor beta chain was found in a study of OX40 agonist ivuxolimab in advanced cancers. This CDR3 has 14 residues. Germline V gene data show CDR1 as SGHAT and CDR2 as FQDESV (reference sequence). V lost 3 bases and J lost 3, with 6 bases in between. Produced via immunoSEQ multiplex PCR; TCRdb's table is partial and in-frame only. Found here are about 48,000 clones, around 84% of them singletons; the top ten hold around 10%. The clonotype comes from an adult with an advanced solid tumor such as melanoma, head and neck, liver or kidney cancer. The chain recombines TRBV11-1 with TRBJ1-6; tentatively, D is TRBD1 (5 bases). The sample in question was CD4+ or CD8+ T cells sorted from blood, obtained in a trial of the OX40 agonist ivuxolimab. This chain's CDR3 is CASSFGGYNSPLHF. CDR3 DNA: TGTGCCAGCAGCTTCGGGGGCTATAATTCACCCCTCCACTTT. Complete variable domain (other parts from reference TRBV11-1 and TRBJ1-6): EAEVAQSPRYKITEKSQAVAFWCDPISGHATLYWYRQILGQGPELLVQFQDESVVDDSQLPKDRFSAERLKGVDSTLKIQPAELGDSAMYLCASSFGGYNSPLHFGNGTRLTVT.